The 23 T cell receptor beta chains listed next were all sequenced from one sample in a study of OX40 agonist ivuxolimab in advanced cancers. The table came from immunoSEQ multiplex PCR; TCRdb's copy has only in-frame clones and leaves some out. This sample has approximately 82,000 clones; 80% to 90% occur once, and the top ten carry around 25%. The input for sequencing was CD4+ or CD8+ T cells sorted from blood, taken in a trial of the OX40 agonist ivuxolimab. The receptors were sampled from an adult with an advanced solid tumor such as melanoma, head and neck, liver or kidney cancer.

The chain is built from TRBV7-9 and TRBJ1-1, with D tentatively TRBD1 (5 bases). Germline loops: CDR1 SEHNR, CDR2 FQNEAQ (reference sequence). The CDR3 is 14 residues long. The V end lost 2 bases, the J end lost 1 base, and 8 bases lay between the germline ends. In DNA form, the CDR3 reads TGTGCCAGCAGCTTACTTCAGGGGAACACTGAAGCTTTCTTT. It specifies CASSLLQGNTEAFF.

J is TRBJ2-7 and V is TRBV19, with TRBD2 matching over 9 bases. CDR1 LNHDA and CDR2 SQIVND come from the germline V gene (reference sequence). The CDR3 consists of 14 residues. Germline trimming cut 5 bases from V and 0 bases from J; bases unmatched to any gene: 2. The CDR3 region is CASSPSGASYEQYF. The DNA for the CDR3 is TGTGCCAGTAGTCCTAGCGGGGCCTCCTACGAGCAGTACTTC.

V and J are TRBV9 and TRBJ1-5; the D is unclear. In germline, CDR1 is SGDLS, CDR2 YYNGEE. The CDR3 sequence is 16 residues long. V lost 4 bases, J lost 5 bases, and 19 bases lay in between. CDR3 in amino acids: CASSPGLGSDYQPQHF. The CDR3 DNA sequence: TGTGCCAGCAGCCCTGGCTTGGGGAGCGATTATCAGCCCCAGCATTTT.

The J gene is TRBJ1-5, the V gene TRBV7-9; no definite D call. Per the germline V gene, CDR1 is SEHNR and CDR2 is FQNEAQ (reference sequence). CDR3 length: 13 residues. V lost 0 bases and J lost 5, with 5 bases in between. The DNA for the CDR3 is TGTGCCAGCAGCTTAGCTCCCCATCAGCCCCAGCATTTT. This sequence encodes CASSLAPHQPQHF.

This clone was found once. The chain has TRBV6-6 and TRBJ2-3; unclear D gene. V lost 6 bases to trimming and J lost 7 bases, with 20 bases between them. Germline V lookup: CDR1 MNHNY, CDR2 SVGAGI (reference sequence). This CDR3 spans 15 amino acids. CDR3 nucleotide sequence: TGTGCCAGCAGCCCCGACATCGGAGTCAGAAATACGCAGTATTTT. Protein sequence: CASSPDIGVRNTQYF.

The chain joins TRBV28 to TRBJ2-5; D assignment may be TRBD1 or TRBD2 (5 bases each). CDR3 length: 16 residues. CDR1 MDHEN and CDR2 SYDVKM come from the germline V gene. The V gene lost 5 bases and the J gene lost 5 bases, with 21 bases spanning the gap. The chain's CDR3 is CASSHGRWGLDETQYF. CDR3 DNA sequence: TGTGCCAGCAGTCATGGCCGGTGGGGGTTGGACGAGACCCAGTACTTC.

This clone has more than one count but fewer than ten. The V and J genes are TRBV18 and TRBJ1-1, with D possibly matching TRBD1 (6 bases). This CDR3 region has 16 residues. The V and J ends lost 3 bases and 1 base respectively, with 15 bases between them. Looked up from germline, CDR1 is KGHSH and CDR2 is LQKENI. Here the CDR3 DNA reads TGTGCCAGCTCACCCCAAGGGACACATAGGAACACTGAAGCTTTCTTT. Amino acids: CASSPQGTHRNTEAFF.

The chain combines TRBV5-4 with TRBJ2-2; D may be TRBD2 (5 bases). V was pared by 3 bases and J by 1 base, with 10 bases between. This CDR3 is 15 amino acids long. Germline CDR1 is SGHNT and CDR2 is YYREEE (reference sequence). The CDR3 loop is CASSWSGLNTGELFF. The CDR3 DNA sequence: TGTGCCAGCAGCTGGTCCGGACTGAACACCGGGGAGCTGTTTTTT.

The CDR3 region is CATLPHEQYF. DNA of the CDR3: TGTGCCACCTTGCCCCACGAGCAGTACTTC. The chain couples TRBV11-2 to TRBJ2-7; unclear D gene. Germline loops: CDR1 SGHAT, CDR2 FQNNGV. Trimming took 10 bases from V and 5 from J, leaving 9 bases between them. There are 10 residues in the CDR3.

The V call is TRBV7-8, the J call TRBJ1-6, with a tentative D call TRBD1 (5 bases). The ends were cut back, 1 base at V and 7 bases at J, with 11 bases in the middle. CDR3 size: 15 residues. The germline gives CDR1 SGHVS, CDR2 FQNEAQ. CDR3 nucleotide sequence: TGTGCCAGCAGCTTAGACAGGCCTTTCAATTCACCCCTCCACTTT. This sequence encodes CASSLDRPFNSPLHF.

This clone was detected a few times. The V gene is TRBV5-4, the J gene TRBJ1-1; D is possibly TRBD1 (5 bases). This CDR3 spans 15 amino acids. Germline V gives CDR1 SGHNT, CDR2 YYREEE (reference sequence). The V and J ends lost 4 bases and 5 bases respectively, with 18 bases between them. For the CDR3, the DNA is TGTGCCAGCAGCAGGCCCCGGGGGGAGGAGACTGAAGCTTTCTTT. This codes for CASSRPRGEETEAFF.

The CDR3 sequence is CASRASHNSPLHF. In DNA, the CDR3 is TGTGCCAGCAGGGCGAGCCATAATTCACCCCTCCACTTT. The gene calls are TRBV6-1 and TRBJ1-6; D unclear. Germline V lookup: CDR1 MNHNS, CDR2 SASEGT. The V gene lost 6 bases and the J gene lost 5 bases, with 8 bases spanning the gap. The CDR3 extends over 13 amino acids.

J is TRBJ1-2 and V is TRBV4-1; TRBD1 agrees at 9 bases. The V gene end was trimmed by 4 bases and the J gene end by 4 bases; junction bases not matched to a gene: 4. Germline V gene lookup returns CDR1 MGHRA and CDR2 YSYEKL. This CDR3 has 14 amino acids. CDR3 DNA: TGCGCCAGCAGCCGCCAGGGACAGGGCTATGGCTACACCTTC. Translated, it gives CASSRQGQGYGYTF.

This chain joins TRBV6-9 and TRBJ2-7, with D possibly being TRBD2 (6 bases). Germline V gene lookup returns CDR1 MNHGY and CDR2 SVAAGI. The CDR3 runs to 12 residues. V was cut by 8 bases and J by 6 bases, with 14 bases left in between. The CDR3 nucleotides read TGTGCCAGCGTTCCGGAGGGCAGCGAGCAGTACTTC. The encoded protein is CASVPEGSEQYF.

V is TRBV2 and J is TRBJ2-2; no clear D. Germline V gene data show CDR1 as SNHLY and CDR2 as FYNNEI. The length of the CDR3 is 11 residues. Trimming stripped 8 bases from V and 5 bases from J, with 6 bases between. The CDR3 is CASVLTGELFF. Written as DNA, the CDR3 is TGTGCCAGCGTCCTTACCGGGGAGCTGTTTTTT.

The rearrangement joins TRBV7-9 to TRBJ1-1; D is unresolved. V lost 1 base and J 1 base, leaving 7 bases between the germline ends. From germline, CDR1 is SEHNR and CDR2 FQNEAQ (reference sequence). The CDR3 has 14 residues. The CDR3 DNA sequence: TGTGCCAGCAGCTTAGTATTAGGGAACACTGAAGCTTTCTTT. Translating gives CASSLVLGNTEAFF.

V usage is TRBV5-1 and J usage is TRBJ1-1; no clear D gene. V shed 4 bases and J shed 11 bases, with 15 bases lying between them. The CDR3 runs to 12 residues. CDR1 and CDR2 from the germline V gene are SGHRS and YFSETQ. The CDR3 sequence is CASSPLGPGAFF. The DNA of the CDR3 is TGCGCCAGCAGCCCCCTAGGTCCGGGCGCTTTCTTT.

This chain connects TRBV2 to TRBJ1-2, with 8 bases aligning to TRBD1. The CDR3 spans 15 residues. Germline lookup yields CDR1 SNHLY and CDR2 FYNNEI. V gave up 6 bases and J gave up 8 bases; unmatched junction bases: 14. The CDR3 DNA follows: TGTGCCAGCAGGCCAATTCGGACAGGGAGGGACGGCTACACCTTC. Translation: CASRPIRTGRDGYTF.

The chain links TRBV6-5 to TRBJ1-1; maybe TRBD1 (6 bases). Germline CDR1 is MNHEY and CDR2 is SVGAGI. V lost 3 bases to trimming and J lost 5 bases, with 13 bases between them. The CDR3 sequence is 14 residues long. DNA of the CDR3: TGTGCCAGCAGTTATCAGACAGGTTTTACTGAAGCTTTCTTT. Translating gives CASSYQTGFTEAFF.

The chain links TRBV29-1 to TRBJ2-1; D is ambiguous. V dropped 2 bases and J dropped 0 bases, with 8 bases sitting between them. Germline CDR1 SQVTM, CDR2 ANQGSEA. The CDR3 totals 14 residues. The CDR3 DNA follows: TGCAGCGTTGAAATGGGAAGCTCCTACAATGAGCAGTTCTTC. Its protein is CSVEMGSSYNEQFF.

The chain couples TRBV10-3 to TRBJ1-3; D is uncertain. The V gene's germline CDR1 is ENHRY and CDR2 SYGVKD. This CDR3 comprises 16 residues. Trimming shortened V by 6 bases and J by 0 bases, and 15 bases separated the two germline ends. The CDR3 here is CAISKDPGTSGNTIYF. The CDR3, as DNA: TGTGCCATCAGCAAAGACCCGGGAACCTCTGGAAACACCATATATTTT.

The chain recombines TRBV10-3 with TRBJ2-7; 13 bases agree with TRBD2. Germline CDR1 and CDR2: ENHRY and SYGVKD. The trim removed 4 bases at V and 4 bases at J, leaving 1 base unmatched. The CDR3 length is 14 residues. CDR3 sequence: CAISGGLAGYEQYF. DNA for the CDR3: TGTGCCATCAGTGGGGGACTAGCGGGATACGAGCAGTACTTC.

The sample holds one count of this clone. The chain employs TRBV5-1 and TRBJ2-7, with TRBD1 identical over 9 bases. Germline CDR1 is SGHRS and CDR2 is YFSETQ. The CDR3 spans 14 residues. Germline trimming cut 6 bases from V and 4 bases from J; bases unmatched to any gene: 8. CDR3 region: CASTSRTGVYEQYF. The CDR3 coding sequence is TGCGCCAGCACATCACGGACAGGGGTGTACGAGCAGTACTTC.